What follows is one T cell receptor beta chain and its context. Its target is unknown. The CDR3 runs 13 residues. Looked up from germline, CDR1 is MNHEY and CDR2 is SMNVEV (reference sequence). Trimming stripped 6 bases from V and 3 bases from J, with 11 bases between. The data were obtained in a study of cytomegalovirus exposure and HLA in healthy donors. Regarding the study as a whole: The tendency of first-cohort TCR clusters to co-occur in the 110 or so validation repertoires emerged from a later analysis. Among the CMV-associated chains, three were confirmed in vitro as specific for CMV antigens.

Only in-frame clones appear in the TCRdb table, and some are missing; sequencing was by immunoSEQ multiplex PCR. The sample lists over 250,000 clones; around 85% were seen once. This clonotype was sampled from a woman aged 18-29 years in good health and CMV-seronegative. Sequencing was carried out using PBMCs. V usage is TRBV27 and J usage is TRBJ2-5; unclear D gene. Here the CDR3 DNA reads TGTGCCAGCAGCCGCGGTTTGGAAGAGACCCAGTACTTC. It is translated as CASSRGLEETQYF.